Each of the 23 T cell receptor beta chains below was sequenced from the same sample in a study of regulatory T cells in long-lasting Graves disease (dated by TCRdb to about 2021). Sample time point, as interpreted from the label and publication: persistent/refractory GD, antithyroid drugs over 5 years with positive TRAb. For both TCR sequencing and RNA sequencing, RNA was extracted from PBMCs in TRIzol. The protocol used for the library was multiplex PCR. Reads for this sample came from an Illumina HiSeq 4000. iRepertoire HTBI primers and Arm-PCR amplification of CDR3 regions were used to construct TCR beta libraries. TCRdb passed the public sequencing reads through fastp at Q25 and MiXCR, retaining productive beta sequences. Identical CDR3 protein sequences are pooled into one entry, listed with their most common genes and DNA. This sample has approximately 500,000 distinct CDR3 sequences in its table, and 20% to 25% of those were observed once. Roughly 6.9% of the sample lies in the top ten.

This specimen consisted of peripheral blood mononuclear cells (PBMCs), obtained when the disease was refractory, from a patient treated with antithyroid drugs. All receptors come from a female donor with Graves disease.

This chain uses TRBV20-1 with TRBJ2-7; D not resolved. The germline CDR1 and CDR2 sequences are DFQATT and SNEGSKA (reference sequence). There are 11 residues in the CDR3. Trimming pared 0 bases from V and 9 bases from J, leaving 9 bases between. CDR3 amino acids: CSARDEAGQYF. The CDR3 DNA is TGCAGTGCTAGAGATGAGGCTGGGCAGTACTTC.

This clonotype was picked up many times. The chain carries TRBV28 and TRBJ2-5; D is unresolved. V lost 4 bases and J 2 bases, leaving 14 bases between the germline ends. CDR1 is MDHEN and CDR2 is SYDVKM in the germline V gene. The length of the CDR3 is 15 residues. The CDR3 reads CASSYPGFLQETQYF. CDR3 nucleotide sequence: TGTGCCAGCAGTTACCCCGGGTTTTTACAAGAGACCCAGTACTTC.

The table lists this clonotype with a few counts. The genes are TRBV30 and TRBJ1-1, with D unresolved. Trimming took off 0 bases at V and 10 bases at J, with 12 bases between the two ends. The length of the CDR3 is 12 residues. CDR1 GTSNPN and CDR2 SVGIG come from the germline V gene (reference sequence). The CDR3 DNA sequence: TGTGCCTGGAGTGTCCGCGAACTGGGAGCTTTCTTT. Translating it yields CAWSVRELGAFF.

This clonotype showed up just once. J is TRBJ2-2 and V is TRBV12-3 or TRBV12-4, with D unclear. V gave up 1 base and J gave up 7 bases, with 7 bases separating them. This CDR3 is built from 13 residues. CDR3 nucleotides: TGTGCCAGCAGTTTAGGACGGTACGGGGAGCTGTTTTTT. Translating gives CASSLGRYGELFF.

This clonotype was seen repeatedly, ten times or more. The V gene is TRBV6-1, the J gene TRBJ2-5, with no clear D. Per germline, CDR1 MNHNS and CDR2 SASEGT. The CDR3 runs 13 residues. The germline V and J ends were trimmed by 3 bases and 5 bases, with 10 bases remaining between them. The CDR3 coding sequence is TGTGCCAGCAGTGATGCCCTGGTGGAGACCCAGTACTTC. The encoded protein is CASSDALVETQYF.

This clonotype appeared many times. The CDR3 region is CASSEGEVMNTEAFF. Written as DNA, the CDR3 is TGTGCCAGCAGTGAAGGAGAGGTCATGAACACTGAAGCTTTCTTT. This chain links TRBV2 with TRBJ1-1; no clear D gene. V shed 1 base and J shed 0 bases, with 9 bases lying between them. CDR1 is SNHLY and CDR2 is FYNNEI in the germline V gene. This CDR3 is 15 amino acids long.

This clonotype was detected a few times. CDR3 in amino acids: CATSTSVGPAYEQYF. CDR3 sequence (DNA): TGTGCCACCAGCACATCAGTGGGGCCCGCCTACGAGCAGTACTTC. V usage is TRBV15 and J usage is TRBJ2-7; D may be TRBD1 (5 bases). The CDR3 has 15 amino acids. Germline values: CDR1 LNHNV, CDR2 YYDKDF (reference sequence). Trimming stripped 4 bases from V and 2 bases from J, with 15 bases between.

J is TRBJ1-1 and V is TRBV29-1; the D is unclear. Germline CDR1 reads SQVTM; CDR2 reads ANQGSEA. CDR3 length equals 14 residues. With 2 bases removed from V and 3 bases from J, the gap between germline ends came to 13 bases. CDR3 sequence (DNA): TGCAGCGTTGAATGGGTTGCGAGGGACACTGAAGCTTTCTTT. Its protein product is CSVEWVARDTEAFF.

This clonotype was counted ten times or more. The chain couples TRBV12-3 or TRBV12-4 to TRBJ1-1; D is undetermined. The CDR3 totals 11 residues. V lost 6 bases and J 7 bases, leaving 9 bases between the germline ends. CDR3 residues: CASSGRNEAFF. The CDR3 DNA sequence: TGTGCCAGCAGCGGAAGAAATGAAGCTTTCTTT.

This chain links TRBV4-1 with TRBJ2-7; TRBD2 might be the D (6 bases). Germline V gene lookup returns CDR1 MGHRA and CDR2 YSYEKL. The CDR3 covers 16 residues. V was pared by 0 bases and J by 3 bases, with 15 bases between. The CDR3 sequence is CASSQDPAGRVYEQYF. The CDR3 nucleotides read TGCGCCAGCAGCCAAGATCCCGCGGGACGGGTCTACGAGCAGTACTTC.

This chain connects TRBV24-1 to TRBJ1-5, with 10 bases identical to TRBD1. The V segment lost 4 bases and the J segment 7 bases; nucleotides outside the gene matches: 6. This CDR3 spans 15 amino acids. Germline loops: CDR1 KGHDR, CDR2 SFDVKD. The CDR3, as DNA: TGTGCCACCAGTGACCCGACAGGGGGCGAACAGCCCCAGCATTTT. This gives the protein CATSDPTGGEQPQHF.

The sample holds many counts of this clonotype. The junction differs from germline at one of its ends, possibly a read error. The chain employs TRBV5-1 and TRBJ2-2, with D possibly being TRBD1 (6 bases). The CDR3 totals 14 residues. Germline V gene lookup returns CDR1 SGHRS and CDR2 YFSETQ. CDR3 sequence (DNA): TGTGCCAGCAGTCCGGGACACCTGACCGGGGAGCTGTTTTTT. It specifies CASSPGHLTGELFF.

Many counts were recorded for this clonotype. The chain joins TRBV19 to TRBJ1-5; a weak D match, TRBD1 (5 bases). CDR3 length: 15 amino acids. Trimming left V 10 bases short and J 7 bases short, with 23 bases between. The germline V gene has CDR1 LNHDA and CDR2 SQIVND (reference sequence). The CDR3 DNA reads TGTGCCACCAGGGACGGAGATTCGGCTGAGCAGCCCCAGCATTTT. The encoded protein is CATRDGDSAEQPQHF.

A note on this clonotype: This may arise from a read error, as a much more abundant clone is one base away. The chain combines TRBV11-2 with TRBJ1-2, with D unresolved. The V end was cut by 11 bases, the J end by 8 bases, with 21 bases between. Per the germline V gene, CDR1 is SGHAT and CDR2 is FQNNGV. This CDR3 contains 13 residues. CDR3 nucleotides: TGTGCCGTCTGGGAGGAGGGAATGAGAGGCTACACCTTC. Residues: CAVWEEGMRGYTF.

This clonotype was counted many times. The chain joins TRBV28 to TRBJ1-2; 7 bases align to TRBD1. V gave up 7 bases and J gave up 8 bases; unmatched junction bases: 10. CDR1 and CDR2 (germline): MDHEN, SYDVKM. The CDR3 has 13 residues. CDR3 sequence reads: CASTLTGSGGYTF. The CDR3 region has the DNA TGTGCCAGCACCCTGACAGGGTCTGGAGGCTACACCTTC.

There are many counts of this clonotype. The genes are TRBV6-5 and TRBJ2-7; 9 bases align to TRBD1. Trimming cost V 4 bases and J 7 bases; bases outside gene matches: 8. This CDR3 is 14 amino acids long. CDR1 and CDR2 from the germline V gene are MNHEY and SVGAGI. CDR3 coding DNA: TGTGCCAGCAGTTCCCCCGGGACAGGGATGGAGCAGTACTTC. Translating it yields CASSSPGTGMEQYF.

Note on this clonotype: One base away lies a much larger clone, so this may be a sequencing read error. The rearrangement links TRBV28 to TRBJ1-6; D gene ambiguous. The CDR3 extends over 17 amino acids. Trimming removed 5 bases at V and 10 bases at J, with 24 bases between. The germline CDR1 and CDR2 sequences are MDHEN and SYDVKM. CDR3 sequence (DNA): TGTGCCAGCAGTGGAACGCCTATGAGGGCGGTTGGATCACCCCTCCACTTT. Its protein product is CASSGTPMRAVGSPLHF.

As to this clonotype: Its ends do not fully match the called genes, so a read error is possible. The V call is TRBV6-1, the J call TRBJ2-1, with 7 positions matching TRBD2. Looked up from germline, CDR1 is MNHNS and CDR2 is SASEGT. CDR3 length: 16 residues. CDR3 residues: CASREGFGLGYNERFF. CDR3 in DNA: TGTGCCAGCAGAGAAGGGTTCGGACTAGGGTACAATGAGCGGTTCTTC.

This clonotype was found a few times. The chain links TRBV20-1 to TRBJ1-1; 8 bases align to TRBD1. CDR3 length equals 15 residues. Germline V gene data show CDR1 as DFQATT and CDR2 as SNEGSKA (reference sequence). Trimming at V came to 5 bases and at J to 1 base, leaving 9 bases not matched to a gene. CDR3 amino acids: CSADGQGGGNTEAFF. In DNA form, the CDR3 reads TGCAGTGCTGACGGACAGGGAGGAGGGAACACTGAAGCTTTCTTT.

The chain uses TRBV2 and TRBJ2-5; perhaps TRBD1 as D (8 bases). The tail of the sequence fits TRBJ2-1 better, so the J call may be wrong. The CDR3 consists of 12 residues. Germline assignment: CDR1 SNHLY and CDR2 FYNNEI. CDR3 coding DNA: TGTGCCAGCGGACAGGGAGGGGATGAGCAGTTCTTC. Translated, it gives CASGQGGDEQFF.

This clonotype was counted only a few times. V is TRBV29-1 and J is TRBJ1-1; no reliable D call. The length of the CDR3 is 13 residues. Trimming removed 3 bases at V and 1 base at J, with 9 bases between. Germline values: CDR1 SQVTM, CDR2 ANQGSEA. CDR3 in amino acids: CSVDSLGNTEAFF. CDR3 sequence (DNA): TGCAGCGTTGACAGTCTTGGGAACACTGAAGCTTTCTTT.

This clonotype was seen at least ten times. This CDR3 is CASSFWLDQPQHF. DNA of the CDR3: TGTGCCAGCAGTTTTTGGCTGGATCAGCCCCAGCATTTT. This chain uses TRBV28 with TRBJ1-5; no clear D. Germline CDR1 and CDR2: MDHEN and SYDVKM. V was cut by 3 bases and J by 5 bases, with 8 bases left in between. The CDR3 consists of 13 residues.

About this clonotype: At one of its ends the junction is not consistent with the germline gene, which may arise from a read error. The gene calls are TRBV5-1 and TRBJ2-2, with 10 bases that match TRBD1. Per germline, CDR1 SGHRS and CDR2 YFSETQ. The CDR3 is 13 amino acids. Written as DNA, the CDR3 is TGCGCCAGCAGCTTGCATGGGACAGGGGCGCTGTTTTTT. Protein product: CASSLHGTGALFF.